The following is a TCR beta chain sequence with its context. TCRdb passed the RT-PCR reads through MiXCR, listing each CDR3 protein once. This table has approximately 150,000 distinct CDR3 sequences, about a third appearing once. The sample originates from a study of patients and donors after allogeneic stem cell transplantation. V was clipped by 3 bases and J by 4 bases; unmatched bases: 2. Germline V CDR1 and CDR2: SEHNR, FQNEAQ (reference sequence). The CDR3 runs to 14 residues. The sequence came from a human donor who was either an allogeneic HSCT recipient or a stem cell or donor lymphocyte infusion donor (not recorded which). It is not recorded whose cells these are; they may come from a transplant donor. What was sequenced was blood, either unsorted or a sorted T cell fraction (not recorded which). The J gene is TRBJ1-3, the V gene TRBV7-9; 8 nucleotides line up with TRBD1. The CDR3 nucleotides are TGTGCCAGCAGCTTTGGACAGGGCGGAAACACCATATATTTT. This sequence encodes CASSFGQGGNTIYF.